The 19 T cell receptor beta chains reported below all come from one sample, sequenced in a study of blood T cell repertoires in COVID-19. The repertoire was sequenced with immunoSEQ multiplex PCR; TCRdb's copy has only in-frame clones and lacks some. The sample carries roughly 130,000 clones, approximately 84% recorded once. The sample consisted of peripheral blood. The receptors here all came from a woman between 25 and 40 years old who had recovered from COVID-19.

This chain links TRBV2 with TRBJ1-1; TRBD1 agrees at 11 bases. The length of the CDR3 is 16 residues. Germline lookup yields CDR1 SNHLY and CDR2 FYNNEI. V shed 5 bases, J shed 1 base, and the junction held 6 bases outside the gene matches. CDR3 residues: CASSWDRGFGNTEAFF. The CDR3 bases are TGTGCCAGCAGTTGGGACAGGGGGTTTGGGAACACTGAAGCTTTCTTT.

This clone was counted between two and nine times. In the same sample, other DNA sequences code for this CDR3. This chain joins TRBV27 and TRBJ1-1; no clear D gene. Germline-derived CDR1 and CDR2 are MNHEY and SMNVEV (reference sequence). This CDR3 comprises 13 residues. V shed 4 bases and J shed 0 bases, with 6 bases lying between them. In DNA form, the CDR3 reads TGTGCCAGCAGTTCTCGTATGAACACTGAAGCTTTCTTT. This encodes CASSSRMNTEAFF.

The gene calls are TRBV18 and TRBJ2-5; the match to TRBD2 covers 13 bases. The germline gives CDR1 KGHSH, CDR2 LQKENI. The CDR3 runs 16 residues. V shed 6 bases, J shed 4 bases, and the junction held 8 bases outside the gene matches. The CDR3 is CASSPPRTSGRETQYF. The CDR3 DNA reads as TGTGCCAGCTCGCCCCCCCGGACTAGCGGGAGAGAGACCCAGTACTTC.

The gene calls are TRBV5-4 and TRBJ2-1, with 11 positions matching TRBD1. Germline V gene sequence: CDR1 SGHNT, CDR2 YYREEE (reference sequence). The CDR3 runs 15 residues. The V segment lost 2 bases and the J segment 4 bases; nucleotides outside the gene matches: 2. CDR3: CASSFGQGAYNEQFF. Here the CDR3 DNA reads TGTGCCAGCAGCTTCGGACAGGGGGCTTACAATGAGCAGTTCTTC. The full variable domain, with the rest looked up from reference TRBV5-4 and TRBJ2-1, is ETGVTQSPTHLIKTRGQQVTLRCSSQSGHNTVSWYQQALGQGPQFIFQYYREEENGRGNFPPRFSGLQFPNYSSELNVNALELDDSALYLCASSFGQGAYNEQFFGPGTRLTVL.

The V and J genes are TRBV2 and TRBJ2-5, with 11 nucleotides matching TRBD2. The V gene's germline CDR1 is SNHLY and CDR2 FYNNEI. Unmatched junction bases numbered 3, after V lost 4 bases and J lost 2 bases. The CDR3 extends over 15 amino acids. CDR3 in DNA: TGTGCCAGCAGTGGGACTAGCGGGCCTCAAGAGACCCAGTACTTC. Encoded protein: CASSGTSGPQETQYF.

The chain employs TRBV10-2 and TRBJ1-1; D ambiguous. This CDR3 region has 12 residues. The V gene's germline CDR1 is WSHSY and CDR2 SAAADI. Trimming took off 5 bases at V and 4 bases at J, with 8 bases between the two ends. The chain's CDR3 is CASSSPGTEAFF. The CDR3 nucleotides read TGCGCCAGCAGTTCTCCGGGCACTGAAGCTTTCTTT.

The chain couples TRBV5-4 to TRBJ2-1, with D possibly TRBD1 on 6 matching bases. Trimming took 4 bases from V and 10 from J, leaving 12 bases between them. The CDR3 has 12 amino acids. CDR1 and CDR2 (germline): SGHNT, YYREEE (reference sequence). The CDR3 nucleotides are TGTGCCAGCAGCGTAGGACAGCGAGAGCAGTTCTTC. The encoded protein is CASSVGQREQFF.

This chain links TRBV5-6 with TRBJ2-5; D is ambiguous. This CDR3 has 16 residues. Trimming removed 0 bases from V and 4 bases from J, with 16 bases in between. CDR1 and CDR2 (germline): SGHDT, YYEEEE. CDR3 nucleotides: TGTGCCAGCAGCTTGGTCCGAGACACCCATAGAGAGACCCAGTACTTC. Its translation is CASSLVRDTHRETQYF.

The rearrangement joins TRBV19 to TRBJ2-7, with a weak D call TRBD2 (5 bases). This CDR3 has 14 residues. Deletions cut 4 bases from V and 4 bases from J, with 14 bases between. Germline lookup yields CDR1 LNHDA and CDR2 SQIVND (reference sequence). The CDR3 region is CASSRRGREYEQYF. Written as DNA, the CDR3 is TGTGCCAGTAGTAGACGTGGTCGGGAATACGAGCAGTACTTC.

The chain links TRBV12-5 to TRBJ2-1; TRBD2 agrees at 9 bases. V lost 5 bases, J lost 6 bases, and 2 bases stayed unmatched. This CDR3 contains 13 residues. The germline V gene encodes CDR1 LGHNT and CDR2 FRNRAP. CDR3 in DNA: TGTGCTAGTGGTCCTAGCGGGACCAATGAGCAGTTCTTC. Its protein product is CASGPSGTNEQFF.

This rearrangement joins TRBV13 to TRBJ2-3; TRBD2 matches at 10 bases. Losses at the gene ends were 5 bases for V and 2 bases for J; bases not matched to a gene: 7. The CDR3 loop spans 16 amino acids. Looked up from germline, CDR1 is PRHDT and CDR2 is FYEKMQ (reference sequence). The CDR3 reads CASSPRGLADTDTQYF. The CDR3 DNA reads as TGTGCCAGCAGCCCACGCGGACTAGCGGACACAGATACGCAGTATTTT.

This chain joins TRBV14 and TRBJ2-6, with 9 bases matching TRBD2. CDR1 SGHDN and CDR2 FVKESK come from the germline V gene. The J segment lost 2 bases and the V segment lost 5 bases, leaving 10 bases of the junction unmatched. CDR3 length: 18 residues. The CDR3 region is CASSYRRGGSPGANVLTF. The CDR3 nucleotides read TGTGCCAGCAGCTACCGGCGGGGGGGTAGCCCTGGGGCCAACGTCCTGACTTTC.

V usage is TRBV6-5 and J usage is TRBJ2-7; tentative D call: TRBD2 (5 bases). The V end was cut by 5 bases, the J end by 7 bases, with 9 bases between. This CDR3 has 11 residues. Germline V gene data show CDR1 as MNHEY and CDR2 as SVGAGI. The CDR3 spells CASSTTREQYF. In nucleotides, the CDR3 is TGTGCCAGCAGTACTACTAGGGAGCAGTACTTC.

The chain has TRBV9 and TRBJ2-1, with a weak D call TRBD1 (5 bases). The germline V gene has CDR1 SGDLS and CDR2 YYNGEE. This CDR3 region has 16 residues. V was trimmed by 4 bases and J by 0 bases, leaving 14 bases between them. CDR3 nucleotide sequence: TGTGCCAGCAGCCCACGCCAGGGATCCTCCTACAATGAGCAGTTCTTC. Translation: CASSPRQGSSYNEQFF.

V usage is TRBV13 and J usage is TRBJ1-4, with a tentative D call TRBD1 (6 bases). V was shortened by 1 base and J by 2 bases, with 11 bases between the two germline ends. Germline lookup yields CDR1 PRHDT and CDR2 FYEKMQ (reference sequence). The CDR3 length is 16 residues. CDR3 nucleotides: TGTGCCAGCAGCTTAGAGCAGGGGAGCACTAATGAAAAACTGTTTTTT. It encodes CASSLEQGSTNEKLFF.

The rearrangement uses TRBV6-5 and TRBJ2-7, with 10 bases identical to TRBD1. CDR1 is MNHEY, CDR2 SVGAGI, per germline. The CDR3 has 15 amino acids. V lost 7 bases and J lost 7; bases outside the gene matches: 13. CDR3 protein: CASKKPGQGPWEQYF. CDR3 DNA sequence: TGTGCCAGCAAAAAACCGGGACAGGGGCCTTGGGAGCAGTACTTC.

This chain joins TRBV2 and TRBJ1-1; D is perhaps TRBD1 (5 bases). With 8 bases removed from V and 1 base from J, the gap between germline ends came to 11 bases. The CDR3 is made up of 13 amino acids. The germline V gene encodes CDR1 SNHLY and CDR2 FYNNEI. CDR3 protein: CASEGETNTEAFF. The CDR3 nucleotides read TGTGCCAGCGAAGGGGAAACGAACACTGAAGCTTTCTTT. The full variable domain, in which reference TRBV2 and TRBJ1-1 provide the parts outside the CDR3, is EPEVTQTPSHQVTQMGQEVILRCVPISNHLYFYWYRQILGQKVEFLVSFYNNEISEKSEIFDDQFSVERPDGSNFTLKIRSTKLEDSAMYFCASEGETNTEAFFGQGTRLTVV.

The chain uses TRBV7-3 and TRBJ2-1; no definite D call. Germline CDR1 and CDR2: SGHTA and FQGTGA. The ends were cut back, 1 base at V and 4 bases at J, with 5 bases in the middle. The CDR3 covers 13 residues. Written as DNA, the CDR3 is TGTGCCAGCAGCTTAATTAGTTACAATGAGCAGTTCTTC. Translating gives CASSLISYNEQFF.

The genes are TRBV7-9 and TRBJ2-3; 9 bases are shared with TRBD1. CDR1 is SEHNR, CDR2 FQNEAQ, per germline (reference sequence). The CDR3 sequence is 18 residues long. With V trimmed by 0 bases and J by 2 bases, 9 bases remained unmatched. CDR3 coding DNA: TGTGCCAGCAGCTTAGCGCTAGTCCGGGACAGGGACACAGATACGCAGTATTTT. Its protein product is CASSLALVRDRDTDTQYF.